One and the same sample provided the 31 T cell receptor beta chains below, sequenced in a study of CD8+ T cells in alopecia areata. Sequencing used cDNA as its template, made by extracting RNA and reverse transcribing it. Data came from immunoSEQ multiplex PCR; TCRdb stores just in-frame clones and leaves some out. The sample holds about 180,000 clones; 59% are singletons and the top ten take about 15%. Sequenced here: CD4+ T cells sorted from blood, sampled at week 0. These receptors were taken from a human donor with alopecia areata.

This clone was picked up a small number of times. The chain links TRBV18 to TRBJ1-2, with D possibly matching TRBD1 (6 bases). Deletions cut 3 bases from V and 0 bases from J, with 11 bases between. The CDR3 is 15 amino acids. Germline loops: CDR1 KGHSH, CDR2 LQKENI. This chain's CDR3 is CASSPLDRANYGYTF. CDR3 nucleotides: TGTGCCAGCTCACCGTTGGACAGAGCTAACTATGGCTACACCTTC.

The J gene is TRBJ2-7, the V gene TRBV6-5; D is unresolved. The germline CDR1 and CDR2 sequences are MNHEY and SVGAGI. V dropped 2 bases and J dropped 6 bases, with 8 bases sitting between them. The CDR3 contains 12 residues. The CDR3 sequence is CASSYRGGEQYF. CDR3 nucleotides: TGTGCCAGCAGTTACCGCGGCGGCGAGCAGTACTTC.

This clone was counted a few times. V is TRBV2 and J is TRBJ2-1; 8 bases fit TRBD2. The junction had 6 bases not matched to a gene; V was cut back by 6 bases and J by 8 bases. Germline CDR1 reads SNHLY; CDR2 reads FYNNEI. The CDR3 is 13 residues long. DNA for the CDR3: TGTGCCAGCAGCCCAGCGGGGGTCTATGAGCAGTTCTTC. Translating it yields CASSPAGVYEQFF.

J is TRBJ2-1 and V is TRBV5-1, with D perhaps TRBD2 (5 bases). Germline values: CDR1 SGHRS, CDR2 YFSETQ. V lost 2 bases and J lost 6, with 9 bases in between. CDR3 length: 13 amino acids. CDR3 DNA: TGCGCCAGCAGCTTTGAGGGTTTCAATGAGCAGTTCTTC. Its translation: CASSFEGFNEQFF.

V is TRBV29-1 and J is TRBJ2-7; perhaps TRBD1 as D (5 bases). Germline V gene data show CDR1 as SQVTM and CDR2 as ANQGSEA. The CDR3 has 12 residues. Between the trimmed V and J ends, which lost 5 bases and 2 bases, there was a span of 10 bases. CDR3 protein: CSVLTDTYEQYF. The CDR3 nucleotides are TGCAGCGTTTTAACGGACACCTACGAGCAGTACTTC.

In this sample, this clone turned up a few times. The gene calls are TRBV20-1 and TRBJ2-7, with D perhaps TRBD2 (5 bases). Trimming removed 2 bases at V and 7 bases at J, with 9 bases between. Germline lookup yields CDR1 DFQATT and CDR2 SNEGSKA (reference sequence). The CDR3 consists of 11 residues. Written as DNA, the CDR3 is TGCAGTGCTAGATATTCGGGAGAGCAGTACTTC. Its translation is CSARYSGEQYF.

The rearrangement links TRBV30 to TRBJ2-5; TRBD2 aligns across 9 bases. V lost 0 bases and J lost 5; bases outside the gene matches: 10. CDR1 and CDR2 (germline): GTSNPN, SVGIG (reference sequence). This CDR3 spans 16 amino acids. The CDR3 coding sequence is TGTGCCTGGAGTGTTTACTCGGGACTAGCTTCGGAGACCCAGTACTTC. Protein product: CAWSVYSGLASETQYF.

This sequence joins TRBV2 and TRBJ1-2; TRBD1 aligns across 12 bases. The CDR3 is 14 amino acids. From germline, CDR1 is SNHLY and CDR2 FYNNEI. V lost 7 bases and J lost 6; bases outside the gene matches: 6. CDR3 coding DNA: TGTGCCAGCACCCCCGGGACAGGGGGCGATGGCTACACCTTC. Its translation: CASTPGTGGDGYTF.

The genes are TRBV6-5 and TRBJ1-5; D gene uncertain. The CDR3 contains 13 residues. Germline V gives CDR1 MNHEY, CDR2 SVGAGI. The ends were cut back, 6 bases at V and 4 bases at J, with 10 bases in the middle. This chain's CDR3 is CASSPQRNQPQHF. The CDR3 DNA is TGTGCCAGCAGCCCCCAGCGAAATCAGCCCCAGCATTTT.

The gene calls are TRBV25-1 and TRBJ2-7; no clear D gene. This CDR3 spans 13 amino acids. Germline CDR1 MGHDK, CDR2 SYGVNS. Trimming removed 4 bases at V and 2 bases at J, with 9 bases between. This CDR3 is CASSAGRPYEQYF. CDR3 nucleotide sequence: TGTGCCAGCAGTGCAGGACGGCCCTACGAGCAGTACTTC.

The chain links TRBV11-2 to TRBJ2-5; D is perhaps TRBD2 (6 bases). V was pared by 3 bases and J by 5 bases, with 16 bases between. This CDR3 region has 15 residues. CDR1 is SGHAT and CDR2 is FQNNGV in the germline V gene. In nucleotides, the CDR3 is TGTGCCAGCAGCTTGGCCTCTGGCGGGGTCGAGACCCAGTACTTC. Translated, it gives CASSLASGGVETQYF.

V and J are TRBV2 and TRBJ2-1; the D gene is possibly TRBD2 (6 bases). Germline CDR1 is SNHLY and CDR2 is FYNNEI. The CDR3 loop spans 16 amino acids. V was pared by 2 bases and J by 2 bases, with 13 bases between. In DNA, the CDR3 is TGTGCCAGCAGTGAACCGCGGGGAGGTACCTACAATGAGCAGTTCTTC. Translated: CASSEPRGGTYNEQFF.

This chain joins TRBV27 and TRBJ1-5; 8 nucleotides line up with TRBD1. The CDR3 spans 15 residues. After removal of 6 bases from V and 7 bases from J, the junction contained 11 bases not matched to a gene. Germline CDR1 MNHEY, CDR2 SMNVEV (reference sequence). DNA for the CDR3: TGTGCCAGCAGATCTACAGGGGGAATAGGGCAGCCCCAGCATTTT. It codes for CASRSTGGIGQPQHF.

This chain joins TRBV29-1 and TRBJ1-2, with unresolved D. CDR1 is SQVTM and CDR2 is ANQGSEA in the germline V gene. V lost 7 bases and J lost 8, with 23 bases in between. CDR3 length: 14 residues. The CDR3 nucleotides read TGCAGCGCAGGAATTGGAGCCACGAGGGAGGGCTACACCTTC. Translating gives CSAGIGATREGYTF.

The sample holds a few counts of this clone. The chain combines TRBV23-1 with TRBJ1-6; 7 nucleotides agree with TRBD1. TRBV23-1 is flagged as an ORF with uncertain function. This CDR3 has 14 residues. J was trimmed by 10 bases and V by 7 bases; bases with no gene match: 10. In nucleotides, the CDR3 is TGCGCCAGCATTTGGGCAGGGGGTTCGTCACCCCTCCACTTT. The encoded protein is CASIWAGGSSPLHF.

V usage is TRBV11-2 and J usage is TRBJ2-2; 13 nucleotides line up with TRBD2. The length of the CDR3 is 19 residues. Losses at the gene ends were 0 bases for V and 0 bases for J; bases not matched to a gene: 4. The germline CDR1 and CDR2 sequences are SGHAT and FQNNGV. CDR3 bases: TGTGCCAGCAGCTTAGAGGGACTAGCGGGGAGAGCGAACACCGGGGAGCTGTTTTTT. It encodes CASSLEGLAGRANTGELFF.

Remarks on this clone: Other DNA sequences in this sample translate to the same CDR3. The V and J genes are TRBV25-1 and TRBJ2-5; D unresolved. V lost 6 bases and J 5 bases, leaving 7 bases between the germline ends. The CDR3 has 11 residues. The germline V gene has CDR1 MGHDK and CDR2 SYGVNS. In nucleotides, the CDR3 is TGTGCCAGCAGGCGAGGCGAGACCCAGTACTTC. Amino acid sequence: CASRRGETQYF.

This rearrangement joins TRBV10-3 to TRBJ2-5, with 9 bases that match TRBD2. This CDR3 contains 14 residues. The V gene end was trimmed by 4 bases and the J gene end by 4 bases; junction bases not matched to a gene: 4. The germline V gene has CDR1 ENHRY and CDR2 SYGVKD. The CDR3 loop is CAISVGTSLETQYF. CDR3 bases: TGTGCCATCAGTGTCGGGACTAGCTTAGAGACCCAGTACTTC.

This sequence joins TRBV7-2 and TRBJ2-3; 11 bases map to TRBD2. CDR1 is SGHTA and CDR2 is FQGNSA in the germline V gene. There are 17 residues in the CDR3. V lost 4 bases, J lost 0 bases, and 6 bases stayed unmatched. CDR3 amino acids: CASSSSGGTWSTDTQYF. Written as DNA, the CDR3 is TGTGCCAGCAGCTCTAGCGGGGGGACCTGGAGCACAGATACGCAGTATTTT.

This chain joins TRBV6-5 and TRBJ2-5; D not resolved. From germline, CDR1 is MNHEY and CDR2 SVGAGI. This CDR3 is built from 12 residues. V was cut by 5 bases and J by 5 bases, with 9 bases left in between. The CDR3 reads CASSPNWETQYF. CDR3 in DNA: TGTGCCAGCAGTCCTAACTGGGAGACCCAGTACTTC.

This sequence joins TRBV7-6 and TRBJ2-5; D may be TRBD1 (5 bases). Looked up from germline, CDR1 is SGHVS and CDR2 is FNYEAQ. V was trimmed by 4 bases and J by 2 bases, leaving 8 bases between them. The CDR3 loop spans 13 amino acids. In DNA form, the CDR3 reads TGTGCCAGCAGCTCGCAGGGACAAGAGACCCAGTACTTC. Encoded protein: CASSSQGQETQYF.

V gene TRBV7-8 combines with J gene TRBJ2-1, with 7 bases fitting TRBD1. The CDR3 contains 13 residues. Germline CDR1 and CDR2: SGHVS and FQNEAQ. Trimming took 2 bases from V and 7 from J; bases not matched to a gene: 2. This CDR3 reads CASSLPGGNEQFF. The CDR3 nucleotides are TGTGCCAGCAGCTTACCAGGGGGAAATGAGCAGTTCTTC.

This clone occurred a few times. This chain connects TRBV11-1 to TRBJ2-2; the D call may be TRBD1 or TRBD2 (5 bases each). Trimming left V 5 bases short and J 4 bases short, with 11 bases between. Germline CDR1 reads SGHAT; CDR2 reads FQDESV (reference sequence). This CDR3 has 14 residues. The CDR3 loop reads CASSRDGLTGELFF. The DNA for the CDR3 is TGTGCCAGCAGCCGGGACGGTCTCACCGGGGAGCTGTTTTTT.

About this clone itself: In the same sample, other DNA sequences code for this CDR3. The chain links TRBV4-1 to TRBJ1-2, with 7 bases lining up with TRBD1. Germline loops: CDR1 MGHRA, CDR2 YSYEKL. The CDR3 spans 13 residues. The trim removed 4 bases at V and 3 bases at J, leaving 2 bases unmatched. This chain's CDR3 is CASSRDRDYGYTF. The CDR3 nucleotides are TGCGCCAGCAGCCGAGACAGGGACTATGGCTACACCTTC.

This chain links TRBV29-1 with TRBJ1-2; D is possibly TRBD1 (5 bases). The CDR3 covers 14 residues. Germline CDR1 SQVTM, CDR2 ANQGSEA. Trimming left V 4 bases short and J 8 bases short, with 20 bases between. The CDR3 region is CSVAQGTAGGGYTF. CDR3 DNA sequence: TGCAGCGTTGCTCAAGGGACGGCCGGCGGCGGCTACACCTTC.

This chain joins TRBV27 and TRBJ2-5, with TRBD1 matching 7 bases. V dropped 4 bases and J dropped 2; count of bases not matched to a gene: 7. Germline V CDR1 and CDR2: MNHEY, SMNVEV (reference sequence). CDR3 length equals 15 residues. CDR3 sequence reads: CASSYQRTGQETQYF. DNA for the CDR3: TGTGCCAGCAGTTATCAACGGACAGGTCAAGAGACCCAGTACTTC.

This rearrangement joins TRBV4-2 to TRBJ2-5; 10 bases are a match to TRBD2. Per germline, CDR1 LGHNA and CDR2 YNFKEQ. Trimming removed 3 bases from V and 4 bases from J; junction bases left unmatched: 8. This CDR3 region has 16 residues. The CDR3 protein is CASSQKSGGAGETQYF. The CDR3 DNA reads TGTGCCAGCAGCCAGAAGAGCGGGGGGGCCGGAGAGACCCAGTACTTC.

The rearrangement links TRBV11-3 to TRBJ2-3; 9 positions match TRBD1. The CDR3 totals 14 residues. Germline values: CDR1 SGHNT, CDR2 YENEEA. V lost 5 bases, J lost 4 bases, and 4 bases stayed unmatched. Here the CDR3 DNA reads TGTGCCAGCAGCCCGGACAGGGGAGCAGATACGCAGTATTTT. Residues: CASSPDRGADTQYF.

The chain carries TRBV29-1 and TRBJ2-5, with 7 bases identical to TRBD1. Germline V gene sequence: CDR1 SQVTM, CDR2 ANQGSEA. The CDR3 contains 15 residues. V gave up 4 bases and J gave up 5 bases; unmatched junction bases: 13. CDR3 in DNA: TGCAGCGTTGTAGGACGGGCAGGGGGAAAGGAGACCCAGTACTTC. Protein product: CSVVGRAGGKETQYF.

J is TRBJ1-1 and V is TRBV5-1; D may be TRBD1 (5 bases). V dropped 5 bases and J dropped 0 bases, with 11 bases sitting between them. This CDR3 contains 14 residues. Germline V gene data show CDR1 as SGHRS and CDR2 as YFSETQ. The CDR3 DNA reads as TGCGCCAGCAGTCCCCAGGGAATGAACACTGAAGCTTTCTTT. Translated, it gives CASSPQGMNTEAFF.

V is TRBV15 and J is TRBJ1-6, with 8 nucleotides matching TRBD1. Germline CDR1 is LNHNV and CDR2 is YYDKDF (reference sequence). The CDR3 is made up of 15 amino acids. The V segment lost 7 bases and the J segment 9 bases; nucleotides outside the gene matches: 11. The CDR3 sequence: CATTKDRVLGSPLHF. CDR3 bases: TGTGCCACCACCAAGGACAGGGTTCTAGGTTCACCCCTCCACTTT.